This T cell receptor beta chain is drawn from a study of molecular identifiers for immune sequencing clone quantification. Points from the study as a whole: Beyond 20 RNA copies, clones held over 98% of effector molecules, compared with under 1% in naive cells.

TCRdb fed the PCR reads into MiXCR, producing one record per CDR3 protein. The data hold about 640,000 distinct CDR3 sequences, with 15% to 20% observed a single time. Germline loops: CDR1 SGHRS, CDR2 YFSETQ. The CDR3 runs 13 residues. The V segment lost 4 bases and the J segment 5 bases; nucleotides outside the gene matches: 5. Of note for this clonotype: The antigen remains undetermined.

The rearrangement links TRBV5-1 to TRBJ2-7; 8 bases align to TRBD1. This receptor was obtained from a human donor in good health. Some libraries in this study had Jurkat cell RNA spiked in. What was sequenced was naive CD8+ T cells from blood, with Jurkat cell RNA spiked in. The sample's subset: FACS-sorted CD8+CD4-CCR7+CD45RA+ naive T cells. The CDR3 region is CASSTTGDNEQYF. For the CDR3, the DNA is TGCGCCAGCAGCACGACAGGGGACAACGAGCAGTACTTC. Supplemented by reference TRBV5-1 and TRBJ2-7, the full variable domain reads KAGVTQTPRYLIKTRGQQVTLSCSPISGHRSVSWYQQTPGQGLQFLFEYFSETQRNKGNFPGRFSGRQFSNSRSEMNVSTLELGDSALYLCASSTTGDNEQYFGPGTRLTVT.